This TCR beta chain was identified during a study of a mutant IDH1 vaccine in newly diagnosed glioma (dated by TCRdb to the early 2020s). For context, the study as a whole: Of the approximately 33 treated patients, roughly 60% were male and around 40% were female, and the mean age was roughly 40 years. Prior to enrollment, standard therapy consisting of radiotherapy alone, temozolomide alone, or radiochemotherapy with temozolomide had been administered to patients, with the combination being received by most patients. Longitudinal TCRB deep sequencing was done for fewer than 30 treated patients, wherever samples were available for exploratory analyses. Six visits were used for peripheral blood collection: V03 (baseline), V05, V07, V10, V12 and V13.

Points the paper makes about the study in general: Selection of PBMC samples for TCRB deep sequencing was based on availability. Across multiple MHC alleles, vaccine-induced immune responses were seen in approximately 93% of patients. Pseudoprogression appeared unrelated to alterations in the top peripheral T cell clonotypes detected by TCRB sequencing. According to the authors, sample limitations meant that analyses of patient blood samples could not be reproduced.

V loses 3 bases at its end and J loses 3 bases; junction bases beyond the gene matches: 12. The CDR3 holds 18 amino acids from the cysteine to the phenylalanine. Of the read, only the CDR3 DNA is kept; its 54 bases are in frame from base 1. CDR1 and CDR2, looked up from the germline V gene, are ENHRY and SYGVKD. Taken with the paper, the label for time point translates to: baseline, week 1 (first vaccination visit). The treatment or condition label, read with the paper, signifies: pre-vaccination baseline after standard-of-care therapy. Newly diagnosed WHO grade 3 or 4 IDH1-mutant astrocytomas showing loss of nuclear ATRX were present in the donors. The samples were drawn from NOA16, a multicentre, single-arm, open-label phase I trial in Germany that tested a mutant IDH1 peptide vaccine in humans for the first time. Visit V03 blood draws served as the baseline sample for immunogenicity testing. Genomic DNA for TCRB sequencing was extracted from EDTA blood using the DNeasy Blood and Tissue Kit.

On this clone itself: There is no known antigen for this receptor. No much larger clone is present one base from it, and per-base qualities are unavailable.

Libraries were prepared through the immunoSEQ multiplex PCR assay. Rearranged TCR beta chain sequences were amplified with the hsTCRB Kit following the manufacturer's protocol. Sequencing of TCRB libraries was carried out on an Illumina MiSeq. Turning to the authors' computational methods: The proprietary platform of the kit vendor was used for demultiplexing, trimming and gene mapping. TCRdb re-hosts the immuneACCESS table, in-frame sequences only. Its copies lack some clones; in the studies checked, an unresolved V gene accounts for under half of them, and the cause for the rest is not known. V and J calls plus clone size are reproduced from that table; the DNA served to infer D and trimming. The sample table records about 98,000 clones; about 87% of these occur just once. The ten largest clones take up less than 0.65% of the sample.

This TCR derives from a woman between 45 and 65 years old with glioma. This receptor chain uses TRBV10-3 and TRBJ2-7; 12 bases in between match TRBD2. The source material was PBMCs, sampled from a glioma patient treated with radiotherapy, temozolomide or both. The nucleotide sequence reads TGTGCCATCAGTGAAGGGCCGTCTAGCGGGAGGGCCATCTACGAGCAGTACTTC. Its amino acids are CAISEGPSSGRAIYEQYF.